This T cell receptor (beta chain) was sequenced for a study of T-cell reconstitution after alpha-beta-depleted transplantation in children. Note on this clonotype: Antigen unknown.

Points from the study as a whole: In some patients, recipient T cells and intrathymic progenitors surviving conditioning explained high day-60 diversity.

This CDR3 has 17 residues. V lost 6 bases, J lost 0 bases, and 15 bases lay in between. CDR1 and CDR2 from the germline V gene are MDHEN and SYDVKM. During its preparation, the TCRbeta library received unique molecular identifiers. Using its own MiXCR run on the PCR reads, TCRdb lists one record per CDR3 protein. The data contain about a million distinct CDR3 sequences, about 30% of them seen just once; the ten biggest clones take up over 25%. The starting material was PBMCs, mostly from graft donor cells, obtained 360 days after TCRalphabeta/CD19-depleted stem cell transplant. V and J are TRBV28 and TRBJ1-6; D is perhaps TRBD1 (6 bases). This clonotype was sampled from a boy in the first two years of life who had a stem cell transplant for SCID, so the T cells may come from the graft donor. The CDR3 loop reads CASSPTGRVSYNSPLHF. The CDR3 DNA sequence: TGTGCCAGCAGCCCGACAGGCAGGGTCTCCTATAATTCACCCCTCCACTTT.